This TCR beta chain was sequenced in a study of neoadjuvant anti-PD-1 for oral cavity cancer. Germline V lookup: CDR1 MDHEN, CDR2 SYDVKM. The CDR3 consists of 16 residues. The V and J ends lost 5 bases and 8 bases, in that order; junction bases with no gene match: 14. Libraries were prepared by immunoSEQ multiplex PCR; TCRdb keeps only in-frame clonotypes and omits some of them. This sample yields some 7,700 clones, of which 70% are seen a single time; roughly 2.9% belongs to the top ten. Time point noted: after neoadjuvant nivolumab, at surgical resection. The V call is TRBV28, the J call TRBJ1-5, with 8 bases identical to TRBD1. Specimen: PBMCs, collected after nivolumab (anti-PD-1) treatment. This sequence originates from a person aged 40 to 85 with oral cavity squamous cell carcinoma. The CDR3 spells CASSLPLGQVGKPQHF. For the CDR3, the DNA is TGTGCCAGCAGTCTGCCCCTGGGACAGGTAGGGAAGCCCCAGCATTTT.